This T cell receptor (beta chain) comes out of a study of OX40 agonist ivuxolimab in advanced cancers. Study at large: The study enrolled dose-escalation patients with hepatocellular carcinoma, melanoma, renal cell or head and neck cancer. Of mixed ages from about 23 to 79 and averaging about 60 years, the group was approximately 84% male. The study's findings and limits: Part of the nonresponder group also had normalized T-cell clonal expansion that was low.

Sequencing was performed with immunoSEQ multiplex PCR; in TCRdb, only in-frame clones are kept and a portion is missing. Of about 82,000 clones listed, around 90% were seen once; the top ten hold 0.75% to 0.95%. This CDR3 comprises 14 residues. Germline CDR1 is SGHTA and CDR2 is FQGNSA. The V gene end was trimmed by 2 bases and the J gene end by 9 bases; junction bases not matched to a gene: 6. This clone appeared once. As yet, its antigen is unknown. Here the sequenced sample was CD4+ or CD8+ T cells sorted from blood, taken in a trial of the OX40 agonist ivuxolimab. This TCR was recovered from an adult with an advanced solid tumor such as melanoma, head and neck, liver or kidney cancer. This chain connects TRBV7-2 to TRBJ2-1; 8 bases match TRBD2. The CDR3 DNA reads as TGTGCCAGCAGCTTAACCGGGAGGGGCGGTGAGCAGTTCTTC. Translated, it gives CASSLTGRGGEQFF. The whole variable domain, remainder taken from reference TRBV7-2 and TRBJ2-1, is GAGVSQSPSNKVTEKGKDVELRCDPISGHTALYWYRQSLGQGLEFLIYFQGNSAPDKSGLPSDRFSAERTGGSVSTLTIQRTQQEDSAVYLCASSLTGRGGEQFFGPGTRLTVL.